What follows is one TCR beta chain and its context. Its specificity is unknown. TCRdb analysed the RT-PCR reads with MiXCR anew, one entry per CDR3 protein. The sample has more than 450,000 distinct CDR3 sequences; 10% to 15% are singletons. The germline V gene has CDR1 LGHDT and CDR2 YNNKEL (reference sequence). This CDR3 region has 14 residues. V was cut by 2 bases and J by 5 bases, with 13 bases left in between. This specimen belongs to a study of response to subunit inactivated influenza vaccine. Study-level results: The authors offered the suggestion that each seasonal influenza vaccination recruits few new T cells.

The sample in question was PBMCs from blood, obtained on the day of vaccination. This chain uses TRBV3-1 with TRBJ2-7; D is undetermined. The sequence derives from a man in his forties or fifties who received an inactivated influenza vaccine. The CDR3 is CASSQSRTVNEQYF. Written as DNA, the CDR3 is TGTGCCAGCAGCCAATCTCGAACTGTCAACGAGCAGTACTTC.